This TCR beta chain was identified in a study of robustness of blood B and T cell sequencing (dated by TCRdb to the late 2010s). Looking at the study overall: The study was designed to determine how much peripheral blood is required to reliably characterize an individual's TCRbeta and IgG repertoires. TCRbeta and IgG repertoires were quantified in each of the ten or so independently drawn blood samples. Two replicate TCRbeta cDNA libraries were prepared from one shared RNA pool from a single 10 ml draw, serving as technical replicates. What the work shows at the level of the full study, not this receptor alone: Pooling tubes did not make the overlap of rare TCRbeta clonotypes any better, which implies that much larger blood volumes would be needed to capture those rare clonotypes. Immediate fractionation was required for EDTA tubes, so the use of EDTA tubes in multi-site collections was limited. Evidence of cross-contamination, likely from batch processing, showed up in one pair of TCRbeta libraries, so the UMI-sequence pairs shared by that pair of libraries were removed. TCRbeta rarefaction curves did not fully plateau, suggesting under-sequencing or many low-abundance clonotypes. Of the top 10,000 TCRbeta clonotypes in one technical replicate library, almost 95% were also found in the other technical replicate library. When 3 or 4 tubes (roughly 26-45 ml blood) were combined, saturation was approached in coverage of the top 10,000 TCRbeta clonotypes. The 1,000 most abundant TCRbeta clonotypes from the pooled draws were detected in every single 10 ml sample.

The CDR3 spans 14 residues, from the cysteine through the phenylalanine. The DNA shown is the 42-base CDR3, in frame from base 1. CDR1 and CDR2 are drawn from the germline V gene (reference sequence): LNHDA, SQIVND. The germline V end is reduced by 9 bases and the J end by 7 bases; junction bases left unmatched: 9. In regard to this clonotype: This clone's antigen is unknown. It has no much larger one-base neighbor in the sample; base qualities were not kept.

Receptor libraries were prepared by PCR. TCRdb records Illumina MiSeq as the sequencer. Synthesis of cDNA relied on SMARTScribe reverse transcriptase together with a 5' template-switch oligo that added a universal priming site. The template-switch oligo carried a 12-nucleotide random unique molecular identifier (UMI) that tagged each cDNA molecule. During reverse transcription, TCRbeta transcripts were targeted by chain-specific reverse primers. Leftover template-switch adapters were removed by uracil DNA glycosylase treatment, and cDNA was purified using a Qiagen MinElute kit. The first PCR used KAPA HiFi HotStart ReadyMix for 20 to 25 cycles, split across four 50 ul reactions with step-out primers. First-round PCR products were gel-purified before further amplification. Illumina Nextera adapters were added in a second roughly 8-cycle PCR, after which libraries were purified and pooled. A 50-nucleotide 5' read captured the UMI barcode for each TCRbeta molecule. As for the authors' bioinformatics: Reads were grouped by UMI into consensus reads using the MIGEC toolkit. Final reads were produced by merging forward and reverse consensus reads with PEAR. Identical UMI-sequence pairs found in more than one library were treated as cross-sample contamination and removed by a custom decontamination script. MIGMAP, a wrapper around IgBLAST, was used to carry out V(D)J assignment and CDR3 extraction. A TCR clonotype was defined as sharing the same V gene, J gene and CDR3 amino acid sequence, and CDR1 and CDR2 were not sequenced. The raw public reads went through TCRdb reprocessing: fastp at Q25, MiXCR clone calling, in-frame beta chains kept. Every distinct CDR3 protein forms one entry, paired with its most common genes and DNA. TCRdb assigned the V and J calls; the authors' analysis was not used. A total of over a thousand distinct CDR3 sequences appear in this sample, 67% of them only once. The top ten clones comprise about a third of the sample.

TCRbeta repertoires were quantified from mRNA rather than genomic DNA, which captures expressed receptors. Without any cell sorting, leukocytes from the buffy coat were collected into Trizol, and RNA was extracted using the Direct-zol RNA MiniPrep Plus kit. To separate plasma, buffy coat and red blood cells, the EDTA blood tubes were centrifuged right away at 4 degrees C. Material for sequencing was peripheral blood. This receptor was taken from a human donor in good health. In this chain, TRBV19 is recombined with TRBJ1-5, and 10 junction bases match TRBD1. For the CDR3, the sequence is CARTDRGLEQPQHF. The sequence in DNA is TGTGCCAGGACTGACAGGGGGCTCGAGCAGCCCCAGCATTTT.